The 15 T cell receptor beta chains in this list originate from one sample, sequenced in a study of type 1 regulatory T cells (dated by TCRdb to the early 2020s). No antigens are known for them. Reads for this sample came from an Illumina MiSeq. The public reads were reprocessed in TCRdb via fastp at Q25 and MiXCR, keeping in-frame beta chains. Rows merge per CDR3 protein into single entries with the most common DNA and genes. The sample includes 55,000 to 65,000 distinct CDR3 sequences, with 60% to 80% observed a single time. In total, the top ten clones hold about 2% of the sample. The sample consisted of cultured non-Tr1 T cells, either the whole culture or a sorted T cell fraction (not recorded which). The cell subset or site label corresponds to: non-Tr1 population from the T-allo10 product. All receptors come from a human donor in good health.

This clonotype was observed a few times. The chain couples TRBV5-1 to TRBJ2-7, with unresolved D. This CDR3 has 14 amino acids. V was clipped by 7 bases and J by 0 bases, with 14 bases between them. Germline CDR1 is SGHRS and CDR2 is YFSETQ. This chain's CDR3 is CASGSGQPSYEQYF. DNA of the CDR3: TGCGCCAGCGGGTCTGGGCAGCCCTCCTACGAGCAGTACTTC.

This clonotype was detected once. V gene TRBV7-8 combines with J gene TRBJ2-5, with no clear D. The CDR3 runs 13 residues. Trimming removed 6 bases from V and 5 bases from J, with 13 bases in between. Germline values: CDR1 SGHVS, CDR2 FQNEAQ. CDR3 sequence: CASSRTLGETQYF. The CDR3 nucleotides read TGTGCCAGCAGTAGGACCCTAGGGGAGACCCAGTACTTC.

The genes are TRBV28 and TRBJ2-7; tentatively, D is TRBD2 (7 bases). V lost 8 bases to trimming and J lost 4 bases, with 15 bases between them. This CDR3 region has 13 residues. Germline-derived CDR1 and CDR2 are MDHEN and SYDVKM. In DNA, the CDR3 is TGTGCCAGCTCGGGCGGGGGCCCTTACGAGCAGTACTTC. It codes for CASSGGGPYEQYF.

The rearrangement uses TRBV5-1 and TRBJ1-4; 8 bases match TRBD1. This CDR3 comprises 15 residues. In germline, CDR1 is SGHRS, CDR2 YFSETQ. V lost 5 bases, J lost 3 bases, and 6 bases stayed unmatched. In nucleotides, the CDR3 is TGCGCCAGCAGGGTGACAGGGGAAGCTAATGAAAAACTGTTTTTT. Translated, it gives CASRVTGEANEKLFF.

The V and J genes are TRBV12-3 or TRBV12-4 and TRBJ2-2, with D unresolved. The CDR3 consists of 13 residues. Trimming removed 7 bases at V and 9 bases at J, with 15 bases between. CDR3: CASNLTCGRELFF. The CDR3 coding sequence is TGTGCCAGCAACCTAACTTGCGGCCGGGAGCTGTTTTTT.

The chain employs TRBV30 and TRBJ2-5; 7 bases fit TRBD1. CDR1 is GTSNPN and CDR2 is SVGIG in the germline V gene (reference sequence). CDR3 length: 14 amino acids. With 1 base clipped from V and 3 bases from J, the junction kept 5 bases outside the gene matches. This CDR3 is CAWSGTGREETQYF. The CDR3 nucleotides are TGTGCCTGGAGTGGGACAGGACGGGAAGAGACCCAGTACTTC.

This clonotype has only a few counts. CDR3 nucleotide sequence: TGTGCCAGCAGTTTATCGGGCGGAAACACCATATATTTT. Translation: CASSLSGGNTIYF. The chain uses TRBV27 and TRBJ1-3; D uncertain. Germline values: CDR1 MNHEY, CDR2 SMNVEV (reference sequence). The CDR3 contains 13 residues. Trimming stripped 0 bases from V and 4 bases from J, with 4 bases between.

V usage is TRBV12-3 or TRBV12-4 and J usage is TRBJ1-5; D not certain. This CDR3 has 13 amino acids. The ends were cut back, 2 bases at V and 6 bases at J, with 8 bases in the middle. CDR3 region: CASSLPGGQPQHF. DNA for the CDR3: TGTGCCAGCAGTTTACCCGGAGGTCAGCCCCAGCATTTT.

This chain joins TRBV9 and TRBJ2-5, with 11 nucleotides matching TRBD2. The V gene's germline CDR1 is SGDLS and CDR2 YYNGEE. V lost 0 bases, J lost 5 bases, and 12 bases stayed unmatched. The CDR3 totals 18 residues. CDR3: CASSVGVAGGPRRETQYF. The CDR3 DNA is TGTGCCAGCAGCGTAGGAGTAGCGGGAGGGCCGAGGCGGGAGACCCAGTACTTC.

This clonotype was seen only a few times. The rearrangement joins TRBV20-1 to TRBJ2-1, with 7 bases matching TRBD2. CDR3 size: 14 residues. Germline assignment: CDR1 DFQATT and CDR2 SNEGSKA (reference sequence). V lost 1 base, J lost 7 bases, and 7 bases stayed unmatched. The CDR3 DNA reads TGCAGTGCTAGAGGCGGGGGTGGTTTGAATGAGCAGTTCTTC. It codes for CSARGGGGLNEQFF.

This clonotype turned up a few times. The J gene is TRBJ2-2, the V gene TRBV5-6; 9 bases align to TRBD1. The germline V gene encodes CDR1 SGHDT and CDR2 YYEEEE. This CDR3 has 16 amino acids. The J segment lost 7 bases and the V segment lost 1 base, leaving 8 bases of the junction unmatched. Here the CDR3 reads CASSLSDRGLSGELFF. The CDR3 DNA follows: TGTGCCAGCAGCTTGTCGGACAGGGGTCTTAGCGGGGAGCTGTTTTTT.

The chain carries TRBV27 and TRBJ2-1, with 13 bases aligning to TRBD2. CDR1 is MNHEY and CDR2 is SMNVEV in the germline V gene (reference sequence). There are 16 residues in the CDR3. The V and J ends lost 4 bases and 7 bases, in that order; junction bases with no gene match: 7. The CDR3 spells CASSSRTSGRGNEQFF. DNA for the CDR3: TGTGCCAGCAGTTCCCGGACTAGCGGGAGAGGTAATGAGCAGTTCTTC.

This clonotype showed up just once. V usage is TRBV4-2 and J usage is TRBJ2-3, with no clear D. V was shortened by 1 base and J by 2 bases, with 10 bases between the two germline ends. Germline V gene sequence: CDR1 LGHNA, CDR2 YNFKEQ. CDR3 length: 15 residues. This chain's CDR3 is CASSQGQTDTDTQYF. As DNA, the CDR3 is TGTGCCAGCAGCCAAGGCCAAACCGACACAGATACGCAGTATTTT.

The CDR3 sequence is CASEAGGLTDTQYF. CDR3 coding DNA: TGTGCCAGCGAGGCGGGAGGACTCACAGATACGCAGTATTTT. The J gene is TRBJ2-3, the V gene TRBV7-2, with 8 positions matching TRBD2. Trimming at V came to 8 bases and at J to 2 bases, leaving 6 bases not matched to a gene. CDR3 length equals 14 residues. Germline CDR1 SGHTA, CDR2 FQGNSA.

The V and J genes are TRBV28 and TRBJ2-2; D is perhaps TRBD1 (5 bases). V dropped 7 bases and J dropped 3 bases, with 12 bases sitting between them. From germline, CDR1 is MDHEN and CDR2 SYDVKM. The CDR3 covers 14 residues. Written as DNA, the CDR3 is TGTGCCAGCACCCCCGTCAGGGACACCGGGGAGCTGTTTTTT. Protein sequence: CASTPVRDTGELFF.